These 5 T cell receptor beta chains were sequenced from one sample in a study of CD8+ T cells in alopecia areata. RNA extraction was followed by reverse transcription into cDNA, which acted as the sequencing template. Repertoires were generated with immunoSEQ multiplex PCR, while TCRdb's copy carries only in-frame clones and drops some. The repertoire consists of about 250,000 clones, with under 80% occurring once and the leading ten covering 1% to 1.5%. Sequencing used CD4+ T cells sorted from blood, obtained at week 0. The source of these receptors is a human donor with alopecia areata.

V and J are TRBV20-1 and TRBJ2-3, with TRBD2 identical over 9 bases. Trimming took 3 bases from V and 15 from J; bases not matched to a gene: 7. Germline V gene data show CDR1 as DFQATT and CDR2 as SNEGSKA (reference sequence). The length of the CDR3 is 11 residues. CDR3 region: CSASLAGAVYF. The CDR3 DNA sequence: TGCAGTGCTAGCTTAGCGGGGGCCGTATATTTT.

The sample holds a few counts of this clone. The V call is TRBV6-5, the J call TRBJ2-5; 9 nucleotides match TRBD1. Germline CDR1 is MNHEY and CDR2 is SVGAGI. Unmatched junction bases numbered 7, after V lost 9 bases and J lost 5 bases. This CDR3 spans 13 amino acids. The CDR3 protein is CASRGQGGETQYF. CDR3 nucleotides: TGTGCCAGTCGGGGACAGGGCGGTGAGACCCAGTACTTC.

The genes are TRBV27 and TRBJ1-2; the match to TRBD1 covers 7 bases. Trimming took 5 bases from V and 0 from J; bases not matched to a gene: 6. This CDR3 has 15 amino acids. Germline V CDR1 and CDR2: MNHEY, SMNVEV (reference sequence). CDR3 sequence (DNA): TGTGCCAGCAGTCGAGGGGGCAAGGCTAACTATGGCTACACCTTC. It is translated as CASSRGGKANYGYTF.

This chain links TRBV9 with TRBJ2-2; 10 positions match TRBD2. Trimming took 2 bases from V and 0 from J; bases not matched to a gene: 4. The CDR3 runs 17 residues. The V gene's germline CDR1 is SGDLS and CDR2 YYNGEE. The CDR3 region has the DNA TGTGCCAGCAGCGTCCTAGCGGGGGTCGCGAACACCGGGGAGCTGTTTTTT. This translates into CASSVLAGVANTGELFF.

This rearrangement joins TRBV5-1 to TRBJ2-2, with 8 bases that match TRBD1. V was clipped by 4 bases and J by 2 bases; unmatched bases: 7. Germline CDR1 SGHRS, CDR2 YFSETQ. The CDR3 spans 16 residues. The CDR3 is CASSLDRELNTGELFF. CDR3 coding DNA: TGCGCCAGCAGCCTGGACAGGGAACTTAACACCGGGGAGCTGTTTTTT.